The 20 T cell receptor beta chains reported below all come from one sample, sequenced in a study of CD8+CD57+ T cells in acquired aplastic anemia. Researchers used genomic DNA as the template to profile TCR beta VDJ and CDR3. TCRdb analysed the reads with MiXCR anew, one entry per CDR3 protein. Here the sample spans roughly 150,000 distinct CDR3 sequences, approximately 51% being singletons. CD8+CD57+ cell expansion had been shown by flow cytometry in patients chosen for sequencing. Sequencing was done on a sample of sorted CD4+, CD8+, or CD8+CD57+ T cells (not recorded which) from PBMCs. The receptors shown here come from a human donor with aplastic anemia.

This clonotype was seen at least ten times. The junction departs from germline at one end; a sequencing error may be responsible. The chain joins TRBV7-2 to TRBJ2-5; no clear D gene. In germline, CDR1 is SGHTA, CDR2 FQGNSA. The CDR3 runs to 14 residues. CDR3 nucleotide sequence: TGTGCCAGCAACTTAGACCCTTCTCAAGAGACCCAGTACTTC. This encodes CASNLDPSQETQYF.

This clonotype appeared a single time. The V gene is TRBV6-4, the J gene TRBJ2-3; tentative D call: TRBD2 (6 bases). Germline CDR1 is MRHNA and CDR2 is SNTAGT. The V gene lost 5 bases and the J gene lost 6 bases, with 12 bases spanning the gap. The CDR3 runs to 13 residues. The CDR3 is CASSLGLRDTQYF. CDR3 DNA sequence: TGTGCCAGCAGTTTAGGACTACGCGATACGCAGTATTTT.

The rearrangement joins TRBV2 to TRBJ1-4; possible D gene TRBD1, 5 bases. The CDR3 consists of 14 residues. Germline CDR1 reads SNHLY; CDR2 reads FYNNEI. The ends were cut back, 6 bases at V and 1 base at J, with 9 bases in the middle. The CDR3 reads CASSVQGTNEKLFF. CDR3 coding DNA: TGTGCCAGCAGCGTCCAGGGAACTAATGAAAAACTGTTTTTT.

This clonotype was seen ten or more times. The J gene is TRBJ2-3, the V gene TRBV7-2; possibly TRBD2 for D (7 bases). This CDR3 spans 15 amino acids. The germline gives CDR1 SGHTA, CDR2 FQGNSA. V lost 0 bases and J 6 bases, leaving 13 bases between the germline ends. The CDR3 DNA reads TGTGCCAGCAGCTTAGCGGGGGGGCCCGGGGATACGCAGTATTTT. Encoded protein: CASSLAGGPGDTQYF.

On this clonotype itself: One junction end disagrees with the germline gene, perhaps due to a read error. The CDR3 reads CAGSPRGQADTEAFF. Here the CDR3 DNA reads TGTGCCGGCAGTCCCAGGGGACAGGCCGACACTGAAGCTTTCTTT. The rearrangement uses TRBV12-3 or TRBV12-4 and TRBJ1-1; TRBD1 matches 8 bases. The CDR3 extends over 15 amino acids.

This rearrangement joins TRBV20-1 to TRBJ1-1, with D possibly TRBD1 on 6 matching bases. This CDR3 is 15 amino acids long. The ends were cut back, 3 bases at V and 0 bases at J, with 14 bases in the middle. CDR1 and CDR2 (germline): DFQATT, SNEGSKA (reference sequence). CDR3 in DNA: TGCAGTGCTAGTTCACCTACAGGGTTGAACACTGAAGCTTTCTTT. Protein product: CSASSPTGLNTEAFF.

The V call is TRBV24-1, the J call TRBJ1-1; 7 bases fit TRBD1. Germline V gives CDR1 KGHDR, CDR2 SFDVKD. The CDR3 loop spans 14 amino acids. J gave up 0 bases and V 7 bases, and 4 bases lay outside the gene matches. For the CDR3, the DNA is TGTGCCACCAGCGCGGGACAGCTGAACACTGAAGCTTTCTTT. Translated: CATSAGQLNTEAFF.

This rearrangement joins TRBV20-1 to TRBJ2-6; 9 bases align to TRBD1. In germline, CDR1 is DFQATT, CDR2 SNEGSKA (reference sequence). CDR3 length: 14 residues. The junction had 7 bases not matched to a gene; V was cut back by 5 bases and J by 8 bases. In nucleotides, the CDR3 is TGCAGTGCTCCGACCGGGACAGGGACCAACGTCCTGACTTTC. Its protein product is CSAPTGTGTNVLTF.

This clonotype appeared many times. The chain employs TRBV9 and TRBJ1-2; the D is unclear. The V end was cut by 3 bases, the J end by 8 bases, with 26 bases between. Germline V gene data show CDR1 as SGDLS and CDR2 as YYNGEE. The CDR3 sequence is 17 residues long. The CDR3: CASSDSPSDSALRGYTF. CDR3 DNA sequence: TGTGCCAGCAGCGATAGCCCCTCAGATAGCGCCCTTCGCGGCTACACCTTC.

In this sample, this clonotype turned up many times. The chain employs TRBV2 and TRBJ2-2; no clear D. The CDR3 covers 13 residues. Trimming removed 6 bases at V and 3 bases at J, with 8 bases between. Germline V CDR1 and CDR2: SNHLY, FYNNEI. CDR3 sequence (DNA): TGTGCCAGCAGCCTCGAGGACACCGGGGAGCTGTTTTTT. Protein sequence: CASSLEDTGELFF.

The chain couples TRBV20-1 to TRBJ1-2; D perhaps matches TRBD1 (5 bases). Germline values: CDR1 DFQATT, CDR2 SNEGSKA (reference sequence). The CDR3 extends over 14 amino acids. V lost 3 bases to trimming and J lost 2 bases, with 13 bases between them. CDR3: CSARGGEANYGYTF. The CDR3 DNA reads TGCAGTGCTAGGGGGGGGGAAGCAAACTATGGCTACACCTTC.

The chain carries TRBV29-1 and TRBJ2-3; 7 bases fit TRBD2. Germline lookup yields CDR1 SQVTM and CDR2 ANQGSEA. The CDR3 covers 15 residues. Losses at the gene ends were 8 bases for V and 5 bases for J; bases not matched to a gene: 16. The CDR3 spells CSIAWGGAGQDTQYF. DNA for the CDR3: TGCAGCATAGCTTGGGGAGGGGCCGGTCAAGATACGCAGTATTTT.

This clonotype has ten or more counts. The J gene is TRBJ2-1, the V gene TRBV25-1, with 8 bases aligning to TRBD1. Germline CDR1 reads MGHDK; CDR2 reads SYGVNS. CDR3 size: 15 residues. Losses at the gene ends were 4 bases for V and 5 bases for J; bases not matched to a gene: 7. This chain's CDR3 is CASSASDRGHNEQFF. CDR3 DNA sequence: TGTGCCAGCAGTGCAAGCGACAGGGGTCACAATGAGCAGTTCTTC. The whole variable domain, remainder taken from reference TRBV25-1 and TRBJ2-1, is EADIYQTPRYLVIGTGKKITLECSQTMGHDKMYWYQQDPGMELHLIHYSYGVNSTEKGDLSSESTVSRIRTEHFPLTLESARPSHTSQYLCASSASDRGHNEQFFGPGTRLTVL.

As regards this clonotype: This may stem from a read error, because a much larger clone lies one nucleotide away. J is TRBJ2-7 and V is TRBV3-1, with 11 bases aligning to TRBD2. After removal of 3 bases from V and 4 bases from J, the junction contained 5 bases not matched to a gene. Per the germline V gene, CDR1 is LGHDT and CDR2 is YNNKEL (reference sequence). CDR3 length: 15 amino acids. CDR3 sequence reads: CASSQGLAGGYEQYF. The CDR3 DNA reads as TGTGCCAGCAGCCAGGGCCTAGCGGGAGGTTACGAGCAGTACTTC.

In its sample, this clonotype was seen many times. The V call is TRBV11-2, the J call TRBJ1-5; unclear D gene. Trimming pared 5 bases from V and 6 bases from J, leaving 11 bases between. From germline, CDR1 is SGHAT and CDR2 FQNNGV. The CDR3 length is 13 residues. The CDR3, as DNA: TGTGCCAGCAGCCGTGATCGTACTCAGCCCCAGCATTTT. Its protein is CASSRDRTQPQHF.

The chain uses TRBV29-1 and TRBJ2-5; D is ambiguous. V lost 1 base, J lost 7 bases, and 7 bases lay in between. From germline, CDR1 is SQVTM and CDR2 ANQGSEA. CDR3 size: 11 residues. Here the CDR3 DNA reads TGCAGCGTTGAAGGGAAGCTGACCCAGTACTTC. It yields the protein CSVEGKLTQYF.

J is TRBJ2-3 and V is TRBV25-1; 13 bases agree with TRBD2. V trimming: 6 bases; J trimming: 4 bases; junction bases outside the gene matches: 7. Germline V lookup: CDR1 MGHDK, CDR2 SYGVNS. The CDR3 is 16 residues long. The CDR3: CASSFRLAGGADTQYF. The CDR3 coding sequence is TGTGCCAGCAGCTTTAGACTAGCGGGAGGCGCAGATACGCAGTATTTT. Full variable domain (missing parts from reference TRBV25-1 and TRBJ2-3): EADIYQTPRYLVIGTGKKITLECSQTMGHDKMYWYQQDPGMELHLIHYSYGVNSTEKGDLSSESTVSRIRTEHFPLTLESARPSHTSQYLCASSFRLAGGADTQYFGPGTRLTVL.

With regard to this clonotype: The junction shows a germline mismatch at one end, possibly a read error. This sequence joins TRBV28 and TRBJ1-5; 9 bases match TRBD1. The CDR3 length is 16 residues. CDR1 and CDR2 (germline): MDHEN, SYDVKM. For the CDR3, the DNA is TGTGCCAGCAGTCCCGAGGTTGGACAGGGGTATCAGCTCCAGCATTTT. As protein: CASSPEVGQGYQLQHF.

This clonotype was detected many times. In nucleotides, the CDR3 is TGTGCCAGCAGCCTTAGGCTACGGGAAAAACTGTTTTTT. Encoded protein: CASSLRLREKLFF. The chain uses TRBV14 and TRBJ1-4; D gene unclear. Trimming shortened V by 4 bases and J by 8 bases, and 11 bases separated the two germline ends. The CDR3 runs to 13 residues. In germline, CDR1 is SGHDN, CDR2 FVKESK.

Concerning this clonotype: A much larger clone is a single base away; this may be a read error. The CDR3 here is CASRTGLTDTQCF. The CDR3, as DNA: TGTGCCAGCAGGACAGGACTCACAGATACGCAGTGTTTT. This chain uses TRBV6-2 or TRBV6-3 with TRBJ2-3; perhaps TRBD1 as D (6 bases). Germline loops: CDR1 MNHEY, CDR2 SVGEGT. This CDR3 has 13 amino acids.